The 13 T cell receptor beta chains below all came from one sample that was sequenced in a study of CD8+ T cells in alopecia areata. This sample's treatment: oral pan-JAK inhibitor, 5-10 mg twice daily. Extraction and reverse transcription of RNA yielded cDNA as the sequencing template. Only in-frame clones appear in the TCRdb table, and some are missing; sequencing was by immunoSEQ multiplex PCR. Altogether roughly 92,000 clones are present, over 70% being singletons, with the ten largest covering 15% to 20%. The sample here was CD8+ T cells sorted from blood, taken at approximately week 45, from a patient treated with tofacitinib. The receptors originated from a human donor with alopecia areata.

This chain links TRBV19 with TRBJ1-1; 7 nucleotides match TRBD1. The CDR3 runs to 15 residues. The V segment lost 4 bases and the J segment 3 bases; nucleotides outside the gene matches: 8. CDR1 is LNHDA, CDR2 SQIVND, per germline (reference sequence). The CDR3 DNA sequence: TGTGCCAGTAGTAGGGGGACAGACTACTACACTGAAGCTTTCTTT. This sequence encodes CASSRGTDYYTEAFF.

In its sample, this clone was seen a few times. This sequence joins TRBV5-8 and TRBJ2-3; no firm D call. This CDR3 is built from 12 residues. Germline V gene lookup returns CDR1 SGHTS and CDR2 YDEGEE. V was pared by 0 bases and J by 10 bases, with 9 bases between. CDR3 in amino acids: CASSLGMLAQYF. The CDR3, as DNA: TGTGCCAGCAGCTTGGGGATGTTGGCGCAGTATTTT.

This clone has only a few counts. V usage is TRBV18 and J usage is TRBJ1-1; D gene unclear. Trimming stripped 0 bases from V and 1 base from J, with 3 bases between. This CDR3 is built from 13 residues. The germline V gene has CDR1 KGHSH and CDR2 LQKENI. CDR3 in amino acids: CASSPPENTEAFF. The CDR3 region has the DNA TGTGCCAGCTCACCACCGGAGAACACTGAAGCTTTCTTT.

This rearrangement joins TRBV29-1 to TRBJ1-2; tentatively, D is TRBD1 (5 bases). The CDR3 totals 11 residues. Between the trimmed V and J ends, which lost 6 bases and 13 bases, there was a span of 18 bases. Germline V gives CDR1 SQVTM, CDR2 ANQGSEA. The CDR3 DNA sequence: TGCAGCGTCGGGATGGGGGATTGGCTCACCTTC. Translating it yields CSVGMGDWLTF.

The count of this clone is one. The chain uses TRBV19 and TRBJ2-6; D remains unclear. The CDR3 consists of 14 residues. Germline V gives CDR1 LNHDA, CDR2 SQIVND (reference sequence). The ends were cut back, 10 bases at V and 0 bases at J, with 10 bases in the middle. Here the CDR3 DNA reads TGTGCCACCTCGGGTAGCTCTGGGGCCAACGTCCTGACTTTC. Protein product: CATSGSSGANVLTF.

J is TRBJ2-7 and V is TRBV4-1; D is undetermined. Germline CDR1 reads MGHRA; CDR2 reads YSYEKL. V lost 0 bases, J lost 4 bases, and 7 bases lay in between. The CDR3 is 13 residues long. CDR3 coding DNA: TGCGCCAGCAGCCAAGACAGGTTGTACGAGCAGTACTTC. Its protein is CASSQDRLYEQYF.

The chain is built from TRBV29-1 and TRBJ1-1; 7 bases fit TRBD1. Germline CDR1 is SQVTM and CDR2 is ANQGSEA. The CDR3 has 12 amino acids. V lost 6 bases to trimming and J lost 6 bases; unmatched junction nucleotides: 7. This CDR3 reads CSVPHRGAEAFF. In DNA, the CDR3 is TGCAGCGTCCCCCACAGGGGCGCTGAAGCTTTCTTT.

This chain links TRBV15 with TRBJ1-5, with 7 bases aligning to TRBD1. Germline CDR1 LNHNV, CDR2 YYDKDF (reference sequence). The CDR3 covers 18 residues. The J segment lost 4 bases and the V segment lost 1 base, leaving 13 bases of the junction unmatched. The CDR3 sequence: CATSRGSNTGEGNQPQHF. DNA of the CDR3: TGTGCCACCAGCAGAGGTTCTAACACAGGGGAAGGAAATCAGCCCCAGCATTTT.

This chain connects TRBV30 to TRBJ1-6; D is undetermined. The CDR3 sequence is 12 residues long. Germline V CDR1 and CDR2: GTSNPN, SVGIG (reference sequence). Between the trimmed V and J ends, which lost 4 bases and 7 bases, there was a span of 8 bases. CDR3 residues: CAWTASNSPLHF. CDR3 nucleotide sequence: TGTGCCTGGACGGCCAGCAATTCACCCCTCCACTTT.

V and J are TRBV7-2 and TRBJ1-6, with 9 bases matching TRBD1. V lost 5 bases, J lost 10 bases, and 9 bases stayed unmatched. Looked up from germline, CDR1 is SGHTA and CDR2 is FQGNSA. The CDR3 loop spans 15 amino acids. The CDR3 DNA is TGTGCCAGCAGCCTAGGGACAGGGCCGGGATCACCCCTCCACTTT. Translation gives CASSLGTGPGSPLHF.

This clone was detected only a few times. This CDR3 is also generated by other DNA sequences in the sample. CDR3 bases: TGCAGCGTTCTTACAGGGAGCTCCTACGAGCAGTACTTC. Protein product: CSVLTGSSYEQYF. The V gene is TRBV29-1, the J gene TRBJ2-7; weak D call: TRBD1 (6 bases). The V gene lost 5 bases and the J gene lost 0 bases, with 11 bases spanning the gap. Germline V CDR1 and CDR2: SQVTM, ANQGSEA. This CDR3 spans 13 amino acids.

This clone was detected only a few times. The CDR3 DNA follows: TGTGCCAGCAGTCCCGGCCTAGCGGGGCGCGGGGAGCTGTTTTTT. Its protein is CASSPGLAGRGELFF. V and J are TRBV6-5 and TRBJ2-2, with TRBD2 identical over 9 bases. V lost 5 bases to trimming and J lost 7 bases; unmatched junction nucleotides: 8. Germline CDR1 is MNHEY and CDR2 is SVGAGI. CDR3 length: 15 amino acids.

V is TRBV10-3 and J is TRBJ2-7; 8 bases match TRBD2. V trimming: 2 bases; J trimming: 3 bases; junction bases outside the gene matches: 6. There are 15 residues in the CDR3. CDR1 ENHRY and CDR2 SYGVKD come from the germline V gene. The CDR3 bases are TGTGCCATCAGTGAGCCCAGCGGGGGACTCTACGAGCAGTACTTC. Residues: CAISEPSGGLYEQYF.